This T cell receptor beta chain stems from a study of blood T cell repertoires in COVID-19. On the study more broadly: From T cells, B-cell-depleted T cells, or PBMCs came the material, which was cDNA or gDNA.

The V segment lost 0 bases and the J segment 5 bases; nucleotides outside the gene matches: 4. Germline lookup yields CDR1 SGHNT and CDR2 YENEEA. The CDR3 sequence is 15 residues long. The authors' processing: Reference gene primer amplification gave nucleated cell count estimates. The repertoire was sequenced with immunoSEQ multiplex PCR; TCRdb's copy has only in-frame clones and lacks some. D and trimming come from the DNA, and the V and J calls and clone size come from that table. This sample carries roughly 150,000 clones, around four fifths of them seen once, and the ten largest clones take 6.2%. Only one count was recorded for this clone. All enrollees were roughly 18 to 89 years old and from roughly 26 US areas. Recovered status in Cohort 3 required two negative PCRs, clearance, or symptom resolution.

Specimen: PBMCs or T cells enriched from blood (not recorded which). The V and J genes are TRBV11-3 and TRBJ2-1; 7 bases line up with TRBD2. The clonotype was recovered from a woman aged 40 to 49 who had recovered from COVID-19. CDR3: CASSLDVSGNNEQFF. Here the CDR3 DNA reads TGTGCCAGCAGCTTAGATGTAAGCGGGAACAATGAGCAGTTCTTC.